One sample yielded the 27 T cell receptor beta chains listed below, sequenced in a study of T-cell memory formation after mild COVID-19. MiXCR was run by TCRdb on the 5' RACE reads, yielding one entry per CDR3 protein. Here the sample spans around 310,000 distinct CDR3 sequences, more than 15% being singletons. Input material: PBMCs or a T cell subset sorted from them (not recorded which). The receptor source for this set is a man between 18 and 35 years old who had mild COVID-19 (a few samples of this study predate the infection). Cell type and time point are not known.

This clonotype was detected a few times. The chain combines TRBV11-1 with TRBJ1-2, with 7 positions matching TRBD1. The germline gives CDR1 SGHAT, CDR2 FQDESV (reference sequence). The CDR3 runs to 12 residues. Trimming at V came to 5 bases and at J to 8 bases, leaving 5 bases not matched to a gene. The CDR3 sequence: CASSQDRVGYTF. The CDR3 nucleotides read TGTGCCAGCAGCCAAGACAGGGTCGGCTACACCTTC.

The rearrangement joins TRBV29-1 to TRBJ2-1; possible D gene TRBD2, 5 bases. The V gene lost 7 bases and the J gene lost 8 bases, with 12 bases spanning the gap. Germline V gene data show CDR1 as SQVTM and CDR2 as ANQGSEA. CDR3 length: 11 amino acids. As DNA, the CDR3 is TGCAGCGGGCTAGAGGGTGATGAGCAGTTCTTC. This sequence encodes CSGLEGDEQFF.

This clonotype was found many times. Written as DNA, the CDR3 is TGTGCCAGCAGCTTATCAGGGTCCCACCAAGAGACCCAGTACTTC. Protein product: CASSLSGSHQETQYF. The chain combines TRBV7-8 with TRBJ2-5; TRBD1 is a possible D gene (5 bases). Germline V lookup: CDR1 SGHVS, CDR2 FQNEAQ. The CDR3 is 15 amino acids. V dropped 2 bases and J dropped 0 bases, with 10 bases sitting between them.

This clonotype was seen only a few times. The chain uses TRBV6-5 and TRBJ1-1; D might be TRBD1 (5 bases). Deletions cut 2 bases from V and 12 bases from J, with 10 bases between. CDR1 and CDR2 (germline): MNHEY, SVGAGI. The CDR3 contains 11 residues. The CDR3 protein is CASSYRGGTFF. CDR3 in DNA: TGTGCCAGCAGTTACCGGGGCGGAACTTTCTTT.

This clonotype was seen a few times. The chain has TRBV11-1 and TRBJ1-1; D not resolved. This CDR3 comprises 13 residues. Germline CDR1 is SGHAT and CDR2 is FQDESV (reference sequence). The V end was cut by 9 bases, the J end by 5 bases, with 16 bases between. CDR3 protein: CASSKIRDTEAFF. As DNA, the CDR3 is TGTGCCAGTTCAAAAATACGGGATACTGAAGCTTTCTTT.

In its sample, this clonotype was seen a few times. The CDR3 sequence is CASSVGSQQTGELFF. The CDR3 DNA sequence: TGTGCCAGCAGCGTAGGAAGTCAGCAGACCGGGGAGCTGTTTTTT. The chain links TRBV9 to TRBJ2-2, with D hard to call. The germline gives CDR1 SGDLS, CDR2 YYNGEE. Trimming pared 0 bases from V and 5 bases from J, leaving 11 bases between. This CDR3 region has 15 residues.

This chain joins TRBV5-5 and TRBJ1-1, with 7 bases lining up with TRBD1. The CDR3 totals 15 residues. V was clipped by 0 bases and J by 0 bases; unmatched bases: 2. From germline, CDR1 is SGHKS and CDR2 YYEKEE (reference sequence). The CDR3 sequence: CASSLGTGVNTEAFF. CDR3 DNA: TGTGCCAGCAGCTTGGGGACAGGAGTGAACACTGAAGCTTTCTTT. The whole variable domain, remainder taken from reference TRBV5-5 and TRBJ1-1, is DAGVTQSPTHLIKTRGQQVTLRCSPISGHKSVSWYQQVLGQGPQFIFQYYEKEERGRGNFPDRFSARQFPNYSSELNVNALLLGDSALYLCASSLGTGVNTEAFFGQGTRLTVV.

This chain uses TRBV20-1 with TRBJ2-1; 11 bases are shared with TRBD2. This CDR3 has 16 amino acids. J lost 7 bases, V lost 4 bases, and 12 bases had no gene match. Germline V CDR1 and CDR2: DFQATT, SNEGSKA (reference sequence). The CDR3 sequence: CSATRKLAGAPNEQFF. CDR3 coding DNA: TGCAGTGCTACCCGGAAACTAGCGGGGGCCCCTAATGAGCAGTTCTTC.

The sample holds many counts of this clonotype. V usage is TRBV29-1 and J usage is TRBJ2-1; TRBD1 matches at 9 bases. Germline assignment: CDR1 SQVTM and CDR2 ANQGSEA. The CDR3 has 17 amino acids. Trimming removed 1 base from V and 2 bases from J; junction bases left unmatched: 9. The CDR3 loop reads CSVEGGTGRIPYNEQFF. The CDR3 DNA reads TGCAGCGTTGAAGGAGGGACAGGGAGGATTCCCTACAATGAGCAGTTCTTC.

The chain carries TRBV7-9 and TRBJ2-3, with D unclear. The CDR3 contains 15 residues. The germline V and J ends were trimmed by 6 bases and 6 bases, with 19 bases remaining between them. CDR1 and CDR2 (germline): SEHNR, FQNEAQ (reference sequence). Written as DNA, the CDR3 is TGTGCCAGCAGGTTGCCCCCGAGGATCGGGGATACGCAGTATTTT. This gives the protein CASRLPPRIGDTQYF.

In this sample, this clonotype turned up a few times. The chain recombines TRBV15 with TRBJ2-5; D remains unclear. The CDR3 loop spans 13 amino acids. Trimming took 2 bases from V and 5 from J, leaving 9 bases between them. Germline V gives CDR1 LNHNV, CDR2 YYDKDF (reference sequence). DNA of the CDR3: TGTGCCACCAGCAGAAACCGTGAGGAGACCCAGTACTTC. This codes for CATSRNREETQYF.

The rearrangement links TRBV10-3 to TRBJ2-3; no reliable D call. CDR1 is ENHRY and CDR2 is SYGVKD in the germline V gene. This CDR3 is built from 15 residues. The V end lost 3 bases, the J end lost 2 bases, and 12 bases lay between the germline ends. The CDR3 sequence: CAISENLLYTDTQYF. The CDR3, as DNA: TGTGCCATCAGTGAAAACTTACTTTACACAGATACGCAGTATTTT.

This chain joins TRBV23-1 and TRBJ2-5, with D unresolved. TRBV23-1 is an ORF; its function is uncertain. Trimming took 0 bases from V and 2 from J, leaving 10 bases between them. There are 15 residues in the CDR3. The CDR3 is CASSQSRLGQETQYF. The CDR3 coding sequence is TGCGCCAGCAGTCAATCCCGGTTAGGACAAGAGACCCAGTACTTC.

This rearrangement joins TRBV5-1 to TRBJ2-3; D is perhaps TRBD1 or TRBD2 (5 bases each). Per the germline V gene, CDR1 is SGHRS and CDR2 is YFSETQ. The ends were cut back, 2 bases at V and 1 base at J, with 11 bases in the middle. This CDR3 has 15 residues. The CDR3 reads CASSFGTYRTDTQYF. CDR3 in DNA: TGCGCCAGCAGCTTCGGGACCTACCGCACAGATACGCAGTATTTT.

This clonotype was found a few times. J is TRBJ2-6 and V is TRBV5-1; TRBD1 matches at 9 bases. CDR1 is SGHRS and CDR2 is YFSETQ in the germline V gene. Trimming removed 3 bases from V and 0 bases from J; junction bases left unmatched: 7. This CDR3 region has 18 residues. DNA for the CDR3: TGCGCCAGCAGCTCTTCGACAGGGGGGGGCTCTGGGGCCAACGTCCTGACTTTC. This codes for CASSSSTGGGSGANVLTF. Looking up the rest from reference TRBV5-1 and TRBJ2-6 gives the full variable domain: KAGVTQTPRYLIKTRGQQVTLSCSPISGHRSVSWYQQTPGQGLQFLFEYFSETQRNKGNFPGRFSGRQFSNSRSEMNVSTLELGDSALYLCASSSSTGGGSGANVLTFGAGSRLTVL.

This clonotype has just one count. The rearrangement links TRBV5-1 to TRBJ1-2, with 7 bases aligning to TRBD1. The CDR3 has 16 residues. CDR1 SGHRS and CDR2 YFSETQ come from the germline V gene. V shed 2 bases and J 5 bases; nucleotides not matched to a gene: 12. CDR3 bases: TGCGCCAGCAGCTTTTCAACAGGGGCCCAACCTTATGGCTACACCTTC. Translated, it gives CASSFSTGAQPYGYTF.

Ten or more counts support this clonotype. The rearrangement links TRBV4-1 to TRBJ2-5; no firm D call. The germline CDR1 and CDR2 sequences are MGHRA and YSYEKL. V dropped 5 bases and J dropped 2 bases, with 18 bases sitting between them. The CDR3 is made up of 16 amino acids. For the CDR3, the DNA is TGCGCCAGCAGCTTCGAACCGACCGACGCACAAGAGACCCAGTACTTC. Amino acid sequence: CASSFEPTDAQETQYF.

J is TRBJ2-5 and V is TRBV20-1; possible D gene TRBD1, 6 bases. V was shortened by 6 bases and J by 8 bases, with 19 bases between the two germline ends. The CDR3 runs to 13 residues. CDR1 is DFQATT and CDR2 is SNEGSKA in the germline V gene (reference sequence). In DNA, the CDR3 is TGCAGTGCAGTGGACGGGGTAGGGGGAACCCAGTACTTC. Translation: CSAVDGVGGTQYF.

The chain recombines TRBV11-3 with TRBJ2-2; D may be TRBD1 (6 bases). Trimming removed 5 bases from V and 6 bases from J, with 13 bases in between. CDR3 size: 14 residues. Germline V gene lookup returns CDR1 SGHNT and CDR2 YENEEA. The CDR3 DNA follows: TGTGCCAGCAGCCAAGGTGGGACACCCGGGGAGCTGTTTTTT. Residues: CASSQGGTPGELFF.

The genes are TRBV7-2 and TRBJ2-5, with 8 bases lining up with TRBD2. The V and J ends lost 7 bases and 5 bases, in that order; junction bases with no gene match: 9. The CDR3 runs 14 residues. Looked up from germline, CDR1 is SGHTA and CDR2 is FQGNSA. The CDR3 loop is CASILAGRRETQYF. The CDR3, as DNA: TGTGCCAGCATATTAGCGGGGCGGAGGGAGACCCAGTACTTC.

In this sample, this clonotype turned up a few times. V usage is TRBV20-1 and J usage is TRBJ2-1, with D possibly being TRBD1 (6 bases). The CDR3 consists of 12 residues. Germline assignment: CDR1 DFQATT and CDR2 SNEGSKA (reference sequence). V gave up 4 bases and J gave up 12 bases, with 16 bases separating them. CDR3 residues: CSATRTVQGQFF. As DNA, the CDR3 is TGCAGTGCTACCCGGACAGTACAAGGGCAGTTCTTC.

This clonotype was seen ten or more times. The rearrangement links TRBV6-2 or TRBV6-3 to TRBJ2-7; D is undetermined. Per the germline V gene, CDR1 is MNHEY and CDR2 is SVGEGT. This CDR3 spans 12 amino acids. The V end lost 3 bases, the J end lost 2 bases, and 5 bases lay between the germline ends. In nucleotides, the CDR3 is TGTGCCAGCAGTTATCCGGCCTACGAGCAGTACTTC. Translating gives CASSYPAYEQYF.

The chain is built from TRBV9 and TRBJ1-2; possibly TRBD1 for D (5 bases). The CDR3 length is 15 residues. The germline V gene encodes CDR1 SGDLS and CDR2 YYNGEE. V was shortened by 4 bases and J by 0 bases, with 13 bases between the two germline ends. In DNA, the CDR3 is TGTGCCAGCAGCTCTGGGGGAGTTTCTAACTATGGCTACACCTTC. It yields the protein CASSSGGVSNYGYTF.

The chain recombines TRBV11-2 with TRBJ2-1; D possibly corresponds to TRBD2 (7 bases). Germline assignment: CDR1 SGHAT and CDR2 FQNNGV. The CDR3 loop spans 16 amino acids. V was pared by 1 base and J by 7 bases, with 17 bases between. DNA of the CDR3: TGTGCCAGCAGCTTAGTTGCGGGGGCGGACGGGAATGAGCAGTTCTTC. Residues: CASSLVAGADGNEQFF.

This rearrangement joins TRBV4-1 to TRBJ1-2; 7 bases match TRBD1. Germline values: CDR1 MGHRA, CDR2 YSYEKL. The CDR3 is made up of 14 amino acids. With 2 bases clipped from V and 4 bases from J, the junction kept 4 bases outside the gene matches. DNA for the CDR3: TGCGCCAGCAGCCAACCGGGACAGATCTATGGCTACACCTTC. Its protein product is CASSQPGQIYGYTF.

The chain is built from TRBV5-1 and TRBJ1-6; the D gene is possibly TRBD1 (6 bases). With 0 bases removed from V and 8 bases from J, the gap between germline ends came to 15 bases. The CDR3 spans 16 residues. Per germline, CDR1 SGHRS and CDR2 YFSETQ. CDR3 amino acids: CASSLESRGSYSPLHF. CDR3 nucleotides: TGCGCCAGCAGCTTGGAATCCAGGGGCTCCTATTCACCCCTCCACTTT.

The chain has TRBV20-1 and TRBJ1-2; D perhaps matches TRBD1 (5 bases). The CDR3 totals 13 residues. V was cut by 5 bases and J by 2 bases, with 12 bases left in between. Looked up from germline, CDR1 is DFQATT and CDR2 is SNEGSKA (reference sequence). In DNA, the CDR3 is TGCAGTGCTCCCTTAACAGGAAACTATGGCTACACCTTC. It is translated as CSAPLTGNYGYTF.